Shown below are 32 T cell receptor beta chains from a single sample sequenced in a study of CD8 T cells in ankylosing spondylitis. Findings and caveats of the study: Apparently characteristic of ankylosing spondylitis blood was a TCR beta motif (roughly 8 highly homologous variants).

Their recognized antigens are unknown. In TCRdb, the 5' RACE reads were re-called with MiXCR into one record per CDR3 protein. Of around 130,000 distinct CDR3 sequences in the sample, 15% to 20% are singletons; the top ten hold roughly 30%. The specimen sequenced was blood, either unsorted or a sorted T cell fraction (not recorded which). The receptors derive from a male donor with ankylosing spondylitis.

V gene TRBV14 combines with J gene TRBJ2-1, with D perhaps being TRBD1 or TRBD2 (5 bases each). Per germline, CDR1 SGHDN and CDR2 FVKESK. Trimming took 3 bases from V and 4 from J, leaving 13 bases between them. This CDR3 spans 15 amino acids. CDR3 DNA: TGTGCCAGCAGCCAGCCGGGACGTAGATACAATGAGCAGTTCTTC. This codes for CASSQPGRRYNEQFF. The full variable domain, with the rest looked up from reference TRBV14 and TRBJ2-1, is EAGVTQFPSHSVIEKGQTVTLRCDPISGHDNLYWYRRVMGKEIKFLLHFVKESKQDESGMPNNRFLAERTGGTYSTLKVQPAELEDSGVYFCASSQPGRRYNEQFFGPGTRLTVL.

This sequence joins TRBV9 and TRBJ2-1; TRBD2 aligns across 10 bases. V was clipped by 0 bases and J by 0 bases; unmatched bases: 0. There are 16 residues in the CDR3. Germline V CDR1 and CDR2: SGDLS, YYNGEE. The CDR3: CASSVASGGSYNEQFF. CDR3 in DNA: TGTGCCAGCAGCGTAGCTAGCGGGGGCTCCTACAATGAGCAGTTCTTC.

The genes are TRBV28 and TRBJ2-7; 10 positions agree with TRBD1. Germline V CDR1 and CDR2: MDHEN, SYDVKM. The CDR3 runs 15 residues. V shed 2 bases and J 5 bases; nucleotides not matched to a gene: 6. CDR3 in amino acids: CASSLIPGQGNEQYF. The CDR3 DNA sequence: TGTGCCAGCAGTTTAATTCCGGGACAGGGGAACGAGCAGTACTTC. Complete variable domain (other parts from reference TRBV28 and TRBJ2-7): DVKVTQSSRYLVKRTGEKVFLECVQDMDHENMFWYRQDPGLGLRLIYFSYDVKMKEKGDIPEGYSVSREKKERFSLILESASTNQTSMYLCASSLIPGQGNEQYFGPGTRLTVT.

This clonotype occurred a few times. The gene calls are TRBV15 and TRBJ2-2, with unresolved D. CDR3 length equals 15 residues. CDR1 is LNHNV, CDR2 YYDKDF, per germline (reference sequence). V lost 3 bases, J lost 8 bases, and 16 bases lay in between. The CDR3 sequence is CATSRNRALGGELFF. The CDR3 region has the DNA TGTGCCACCAGCAGGAACCGGGCCCTTGGGGGGGAGCTGTTTTTT. The variable domain in full, with the rest retrieved from reference TRBV15 and TRBJ2-2, is DAMVIQNPRYQVTQFGKPVTLSCSQTLNHNVMYWYQQKSSQAPKLLFHYYDKDFNNEADTPDNFQSRRPNTSFCFLDIRSPGLGDTAMYLCATSRNRALGGELFFGEGSRLTVL.

In its sample, this clonotype was seen many times. The CDR3: CASSGSSSTDTQYF. Here the CDR3 DNA reads TGTGCCAGCAGCGGATCTTCTAGCACAGATACGCAGTATTTT. The chain links TRBV9 to TRBJ2-3, with D unresolved. CDR3 length equals 14 residues. Trimming pared 3 bases from V and 0 bases from J, leaving 8 bases between. In germline, CDR1 is SGDLS, CDR2 YYNGEE.

The table lists this clonotype with a few counts. This sequence joins TRBV12-3 or TRBV12-4 and TRBJ2-5; 15 bases match TRBD2. This CDR3 contains 19 residues. The V gene end was trimmed by 9 bases and the J gene end by 2 bases; junction bases not matched to a gene: 16. The CDR3 loop reads CARSASTGTSGRWQETQYF. The DNA for the CDR3 is TGTGCCAGAAGCGCCTCAACCGGGACTAGCGGGAGGTGGCAAGAGACCCAGTACTTC.

The J gene is TRBJ2-2, the V gene TRBV29-1; 9 nucleotides align to TRBD2. CDR3 length equals 14 residues. V lost 8 bases to trimming and J lost 1 base; unmatched junction nucleotides: 5. Germline V gives CDR1 SQVTM, CDR2 ANQGSEA. CDR3 region: CSIRLAVNTGELFF. As DNA, the CDR3 is TGCAGCATCAGACTAGCGGTGAACACCGGGGAGCTGTTTTTT.

This clonotype turned up a few times. The chain uses TRBV27 and TRBJ1-1; weak D call: TRBD1 (6 bases). The CDR3 length is 13 residues. Germline values: CDR1 MNHEY, CDR2 SMNVEV (reference sequence). Trimming pared 2 bases from V and 5 bases from J, leaving 9 bases between. The CDR3 reads CASSLKGGTEAFF. CDR3 sequence (DNA): TGTGCCAGCAGTTTAAAGGGGGGGACTGAAGCTTTCTTT.

For this clonotype: A much larger clone is a single base away; this may be a read error. The chain carries TRBV7-3 and TRBJ2-1, with 7 bases lining up with TRBD2. The CDR3 covers 14 residues. Germline V CDR1 and CDR2: SGHTA, FQGTGA. The CDR3 is CPSSLRGGSNEQFF. For the CDR3, the DNA is TGTCCCAGCAGCCTCCGGGGCGGGAGCAATGAGCAGTTCTTC.

The chain links TRBV7-2 to TRBJ2-6; 8 bases agree with TRBD1. The CDR3 runs 16 residues. The trim removed 5 bases at V and 4 bases at J, leaving 7 bases unmatched. CDR1 is SGHTA and CDR2 is FQGNSA in the germline V gene. The CDR3, as DNA: TGTGCCAGCAGCACCAGGACAGGGAGCGGGGCCAACGTCCTGACTTTC. The encoded protein is CASSTRTGSGANVLTF.

There are a few counts of this clonotype. The chain combines TRBV10-1 with TRBJ2-7, with TRBD2 matching 10 bases. This CDR3 comprises 16 residues. J lost 6 bases, V lost 1 base, and 9 bases had no gene match. CDR1 WNHNN and CDR2 SYGVQD come from the germline V gene (reference sequence). This CDR3 reads CASSEWASGSGREQYF. CDR3 DNA sequence: TGCGCCAGCAGTGAGTGGGCTAGCGGGAGTGGTCGCGAGCAGTACTTC.

This sequence joins TRBV18 and TRBJ2-7; D is unclear. V was cut by 2 bases and J by 5 bases, with 13 bases left in between. The CDR3 sequence is 14 residues long. Germline V gives CDR1 KGHSH, CDR2 LQKENI. CDR3 in DNA: TGTGCCAGCTCACCAGAACAGATAGTCCACGAGCAGTACTTC. Translation: CASSPEQIVHEQYF.

The chain joins TRBV10-3 to TRBJ1-5, with 7 bases aligning to TRBD1. The CDR3 is 15 amino acids. The trim removed 0 bases at V and 4 bases at J, leaving 3 bases unmatched. CDR1 is ENHRY, CDR2 SYGVKD, per germline. The CDR3 loop reads CAISESGTENQPQHF. As DNA, the CDR3 is TGTGCCATCAGTGAGTCAGGGACAGAGAATCAGCCCCAGCATTTT.

This clonotype was seen at least ten times. This chain links TRBV29-1 with TRBJ2-7; 9 bases are a match to TRBD1. Germline assignment: CDR1 SQVTM and CDR2 ANQGSEA. The CDR3 runs 16 residues. The V gene end was trimmed by 5 bases and the J gene end by 0 bases; junction bases not matched to a gene: 11. The CDR3 loop is CSVSFGTGTPSYEQYF. DNA of the CDR3: TGCAGCGTTTCCTTTGGGACAGGGACCCCCTCCTACGAGCAGTACTTC.

This clonotype was counted a few times. The V and J genes are TRBV20-1 and TRBJ2-7; D is ambiguous. Trimming took 1 base from V and 2 from J, leaving 12 bases between them. CDR3 length: 14 residues. Looked up from germline, CDR1 is DFQATT and CDR2 is SNEGSKA (reference sequence). CDR3 DNA sequence: TGCAGTGCTAGAGCCTTCGATACACCCTACGAGCAGTACTTC. Its translation is CSARAFDTPYEQYF.

This clonotype was counted a few times. The chain is built from TRBV12-3 or TRBV12-4 and TRBJ1-2, with 8 positions matching TRBD1. The CDR3 runs 13 residues. The trim removed 3 bases at V and 10 bases at J, leaving 7 bases unmatched. The CDR3 spells CASSFQGAVDYTF. The CDR3 nucleotides read TGTGCCAGCAGTTTTCAGGGGGCGGTCGACTACACCTTC.

This clonotype was seen a few times. The V gene is TRBV10-3, the J gene TRBJ1-3; D is ambiguous. The V and J ends lost 4 bases and 0 bases respectively, with 13 bases between them. CDR3 length: 16 residues. Germline CDR1 reads ENHRY; CDR2 reads SYGVKD. The CDR3 spells CAISAQDGGSGNTIYF. CDR3 DNA sequence: TGTGCCATCAGTGCCCAAGACGGAGGCTCTGGAAACACCATATATTTT.

This clonotype was seen a few times. The chain recombines TRBV12-3 or TRBV12-4 with TRBJ2-5; 10 nucleotides match TRBD1. This CDR3 has 15 amino acids. V lost 4 bases to trimming and J lost 5 bases; unmatched junction nucleotides: 7. CDR3 nucleotides: TGTGCCAGCAGTTCGGGACAGGGGTTGTATGAGACCCAGTACTTC. It specifies CASSSGQGLYETQYF.

This clonotype was counted a few times. The chain recombines TRBV4-2 with TRBJ2-7; a possible D gene is TRBD2 (5 bases). CDR3 size: 15 residues. In germline, CDR1 is LGHNA, CDR2 YNFKEQ. Trimming pared 0 bases from V and 4 bases from J, leaving 13 bases between. As DNA, the CDR3 is TGTGCCAGCAGCCAAGAATACGGGATAGGGTACGAGCAGTACTTC. This translates into CASSQEYGIGYEQYF.

This clonotype turned up a few times. The V call is TRBV4-1, the J call TRBJ1-6, with D uncertain. V dropped 1 base and J dropped 10 bases, with 11 bases sitting between them. Per the germline V gene, CDR1 is MGHRA and CDR2 is YSYEKL. The CDR3 runs to 14 residues. CDR3 in amino acids: CASSQGIGSSPLHF. In nucleotides, the CDR3 is TGCGCCAGCAGCCAAGGGATAGGGAGCTCACCCCTCCACTTT.

At least ten counts were recorded for this clonotype. The chain couples TRBV12-3 or TRBV12-4 to TRBJ1-1; TRBD1 might be the D (6 bases). V dropped 5 bases and J dropped 3 bases, with 16 bases sitting between them. The CDR3 loop spans 15 amino acids. CDR3 residues: CASSRVSGVDTEAFF. CDR3 nucleotide sequence: TGTGCCAGCAGTCGCGTTTCAGGGGTCGACACTGAAGCTTTCTTT.

This clonotype has a handful of counts. The V call is TRBV27, the J call TRBJ2-7; 10 bases fit TRBD2. This CDR3 has 15 residues. Looked up from germline, CDR1 is MNHEY and CDR2 is SMNVEV (reference sequence). The V segment lost 6 bases and the J segment 3 bases; nucleotides outside the gene matches: 8. CDR3 bases: TGTGCCAGCAGCCCCCGGACTAGCGGATACTACGAGCAGTACTTC. Amino acid sequence: CASSPRTSGYYEQYF.

V gene TRBV25-1 combines with J gene TRBJ2-7, with 9 bases aligning to TRBD1. Per germline, CDR1 MGHDK and CDR2 SYGVNS. The CDR3 is made up of 14 amino acids. With V trimmed by 2 bases and J by 3 bases, 2 bases remained unmatched. CDR3 sequence reads: CASSEGTGFYEQYF. Written as DNA, the CDR3 is TGTGCCAGCAGTGAAGGGACAGGGTTCTACGAGCAGTACTTC.

This clonotype was observed a few times. The J gene is TRBJ2-7, the V gene TRBV13; 10 bases are shared with TRBD1. Germline CDR1 reads PRHDT; CDR2 reads FYEKMQ (reference sequence). This CDR3 has 15 residues. Losses at the gene ends were 4 bases for V and 5 bases for J; bases not matched to a gene: 8. The CDR3 DNA sequence: TGTGCCAGCAGCTCCGGGACAGGGGTCTTCAACGAGCAGTACTTC. Translating it yields CASSSGTGVFNEQYF.

This clonotype appeared a few times. The chain employs TRBV5-5 and TRBJ1-1; the D is unclear. The CDR3 consists of 15 residues. Germline V gene sequence: CDR1 SGHKS, CDR2 YYEKEE (reference sequence). V lost 2 bases and J 1 base, leaving 12 bases between the germline ends. The CDR3 DNA is TGTGCCAGCAGCTTTGGTCGACTCAGGAACACTGAAGCTTTCTTT. This codes for CASSFGRLRNTEAFF. The full variable domain, with the rest looked up from reference TRBV5-5 and TRBJ1-1, is DAGVTQSPTHLIKTRGQQVTLRCSPISGHKSVSWYQQVLGQGPQFIFQYYEKEERGRGNFPDRFSARQFPNYSSELNVNALLLGDSALYLCASSFGRLRNTEAFFGQGTRLTVV.

The V and J genes are TRBV20-1 and TRBJ2-3; D may correspond to TRBD1 or TRBD2 (6 bases each). V was trimmed by 3 bases and J by 2 bases, leaving 12 bases between them. Germline values: CDR1 DFQATT, CDR2 SNEGSKA (reference sequence). CDR3 size: 14 residues. CDR3 region: CSASRRGNTDTQYF. Here the CDR3 DNA reads TGCAGTGCTAGTAGGAGGGGGAACACAGATACGCAGTATTTT.

This chain uses TRBV15 with TRBJ2-7, with 12 nucleotides matching TRBD2. The germline CDR1 and CDR2 sequences are LNHNV and YYDKDF (reference sequence). The CDR3 loop spans 15 amino acids. Germline trimming cut 1 base from V and 5 bases from J; bases unmatched to any gene: 3. The DNA of the CDR3 is TGTGCCACCAGCAGAGGACTAGCGGGAGTTAACGAGCAGTACTTC. Translation gives CATSRGLAGVNEQYF. Using reference TRBV15 and TRBJ2-7 for the parts outside the CDR3, the full variable domain is DAMVIQNPRYQVTQFGKPVTLSCSQTLNHNVMYWYQQKSSQAPKLLFHYYDKDFNNEADTPDNFQSRRPNTSFCFLDIRSPGLGDTAMYLCATSRGLAGVNEQYFGPGTRLTVT.

This clonotype occurred a few times. The genes are TRBV27 and TRBJ2-7; 8 nucleotides match TRBD2. This CDR3 has 14 amino acids. With V trimmed by 10 bases and J by 3 bases, 11 bases remained unmatched. Germline V lookup: CDR1 MNHEY, CDR2 SMNVEV (reference sequence). This CDR3 reads CATASLAAVYEQYF. The CDR3 DNA follows: TGTGCCACCGCCTCACTAGCGGCTGTCTACGAGCAGTACTTC.

This chain uses TRBV7-6 with TRBJ2-3; TRBD2 aligns across 7 bases. Germline CDR1 reads SGHVS; CDR2 reads FNYEAQ. The CDR3 contains 18 residues. The ends lost 0 bases at V and 2 bases at J; junction bases unmatched: 11. As DNA, the CDR3 is TGTGCCAGCAGCTTAGCCGCGGGACTAAAGGCTCCCACAGATACGCAGTATTTT. It translates to CASSLAAGLKAPTDTQYF.

The V and J genes are TRBV19 and TRBJ2-7; D gene ambiguous. The CDR3 loop spans 10 amino acids. V was trimmed by 3 bases and J by 3 bases, leaving 0 bases between them. Germline lookup yields CDR1 LNHDA and CDR2 SQIVND (reference sequence). Here the CDR3 reads CASSIYEQYF. Written as DNA, the CDR3 is TGTGCCAGTAGTATCTACGAGCAGTACTTC.

V and J are TRBV20-1 and TRBJ2-7; 8 positions agree with TRBD1. Germline V lookup: CDR1 DFQATT, CDR2 SNEGSKA (reference sequence). The CDR3 loop spans 13 amino acids. With V trimmed by 6 bases and J by 0 bases, 4 bases remained unmatched. The CDR3 sequence: CSAEDRDSYEQYF. The CDR3, as DNA: TGCAGTGCGGAGGACAGGGACTCCTACGAGCAGTACTTC.

Only a few counts were recorded for this clonotype. J is TRBJ2-3 and V is TRBV10-3; a possible D gene is TRBD2 (6 bases). Trimming pared 9 bases from V and 3 bases from J, leaving 19 bases between. The CDR3 length is 15 residues. Germline CDR1 and CDR2: ENHRY and SYGVKD. The DNA of the CDR3 is TGTGCCATACGGTTGACGGAGGGACGAACAGATACGCAGTATTTT. The encoded protein is CAIRLTEGRTDTQYF.